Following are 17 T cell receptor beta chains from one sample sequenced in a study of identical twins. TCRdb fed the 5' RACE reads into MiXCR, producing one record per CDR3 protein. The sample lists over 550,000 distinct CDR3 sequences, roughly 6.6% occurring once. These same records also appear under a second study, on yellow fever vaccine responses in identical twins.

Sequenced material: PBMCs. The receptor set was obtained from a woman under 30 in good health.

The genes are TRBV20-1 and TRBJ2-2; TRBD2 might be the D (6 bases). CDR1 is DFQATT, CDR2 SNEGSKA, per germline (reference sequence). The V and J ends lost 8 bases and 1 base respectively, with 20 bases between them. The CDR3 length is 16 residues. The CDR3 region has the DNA TGCAGTTCCCTACCTCCCGGGACTGGGAACACCGGGGAGCTGTTTTTT. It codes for CSSLPPGTGNTGELFF.

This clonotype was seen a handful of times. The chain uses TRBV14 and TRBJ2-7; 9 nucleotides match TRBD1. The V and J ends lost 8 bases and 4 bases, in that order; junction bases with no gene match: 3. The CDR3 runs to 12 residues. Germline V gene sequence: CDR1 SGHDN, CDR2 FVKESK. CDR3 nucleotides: TGTGCCAGCTACGGACAGGGGTACGAGCAGTACTTC. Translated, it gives CASYGQGYEQYF.

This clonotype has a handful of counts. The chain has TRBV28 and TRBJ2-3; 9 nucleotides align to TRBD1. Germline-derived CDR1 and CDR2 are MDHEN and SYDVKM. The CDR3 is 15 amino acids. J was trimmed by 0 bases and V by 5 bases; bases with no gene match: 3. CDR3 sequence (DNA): TGTGCCAGCAGTGAAGGACAGGGGAGCACAGATACGCAGTATTTT. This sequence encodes CASSEGQGSTDTQYF. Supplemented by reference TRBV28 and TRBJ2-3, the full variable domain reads DVKVTQSSRYLVKRTGEKVFLECVQDMDHENMFWYRQDPGLGLRLIYFSYDVKMKEKGDIPEGYSVSREKKERFSLILESASTNQTSMYLCASSEGQGSTDTQYFGPGTRLTVL.

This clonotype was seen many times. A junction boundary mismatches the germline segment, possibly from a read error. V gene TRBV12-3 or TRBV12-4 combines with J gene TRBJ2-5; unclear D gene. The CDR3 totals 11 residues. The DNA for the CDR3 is TGCGCCAGCAGCTTACAAGAGACCCAGTACTTC. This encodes CASSLQETQYF.

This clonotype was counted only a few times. The CDR3: CASSSPSNTEAFF. The CDR3 nucleotides are TGTGCCAGCAGTTCACCATCCAACACTGAAGCTTTCTTT. V usage is TRBV12-3 or TRBV12-4 and J usage is TRBJ1-1; D unclear. The CDR3 extends over 13 amino acids. The V gene lost 4 bases and the J gene lost 2 bases, with 8 bases spanning the gap.

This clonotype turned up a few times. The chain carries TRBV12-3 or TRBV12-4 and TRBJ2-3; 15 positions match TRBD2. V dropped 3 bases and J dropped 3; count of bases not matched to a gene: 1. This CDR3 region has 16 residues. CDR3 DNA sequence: TGTGCCAGCAGTTTCGGGACTAGCGGGAGGACAGATACGCAGTATTTT. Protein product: CASSFGTSGRTDTQYF.

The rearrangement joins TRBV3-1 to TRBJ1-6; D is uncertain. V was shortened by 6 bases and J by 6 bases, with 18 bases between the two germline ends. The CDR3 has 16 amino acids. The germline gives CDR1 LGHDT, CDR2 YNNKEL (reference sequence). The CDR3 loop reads CASRHTDRGLNSPLHF. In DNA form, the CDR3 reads TGTGCCAGCAGACATACCGATCGAGGGCTTAATTCACCCCTCCACTTT. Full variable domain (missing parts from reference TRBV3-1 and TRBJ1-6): DTAVSQTPKYLVTQMGNDKSIKCEQNLGHDTMYWYKQDSKKFLKIMFSYNNKELIINETVPNRFSPKSPDKAHLNLHINSLELGDSAVYFCASRHTDRGLNSPLHFGNGTRLTVT.

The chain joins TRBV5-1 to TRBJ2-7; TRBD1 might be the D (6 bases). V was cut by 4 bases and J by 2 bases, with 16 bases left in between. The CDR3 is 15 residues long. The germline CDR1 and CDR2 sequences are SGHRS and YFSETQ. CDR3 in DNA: TGCGCCAGCAGCCCCTCCGGGACATCGACCTACGAGCAGTACTTC. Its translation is CASSPSGTSTYEQYF.

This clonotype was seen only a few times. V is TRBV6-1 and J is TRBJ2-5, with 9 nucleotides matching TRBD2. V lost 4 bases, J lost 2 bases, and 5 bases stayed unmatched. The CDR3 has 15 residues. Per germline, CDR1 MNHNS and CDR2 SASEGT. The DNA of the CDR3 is TGTGCCAGCAGTGGGACTAGCGCCTCTCAAGAGACCCAGTACTTC. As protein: CASSGTSASQETQYF.

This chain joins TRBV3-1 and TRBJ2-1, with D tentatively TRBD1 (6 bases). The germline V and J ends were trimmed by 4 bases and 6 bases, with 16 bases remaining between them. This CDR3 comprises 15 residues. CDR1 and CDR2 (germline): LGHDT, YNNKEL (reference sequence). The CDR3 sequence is CASSRGHVLGNEQFF. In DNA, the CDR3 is TGTGCCAGCAGCCGGGGACACGTTCTCGGCAATGAGCAGTTCTTC.

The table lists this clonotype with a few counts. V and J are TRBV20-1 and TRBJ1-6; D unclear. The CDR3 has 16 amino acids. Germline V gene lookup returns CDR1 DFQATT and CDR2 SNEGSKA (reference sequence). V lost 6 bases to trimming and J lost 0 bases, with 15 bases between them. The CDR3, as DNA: TGCAGTGCGCCACTTGAGTTGAGCTCCTATAATTCACCCCTCCACTTT. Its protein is CSAPLELSSYNSPLHF.

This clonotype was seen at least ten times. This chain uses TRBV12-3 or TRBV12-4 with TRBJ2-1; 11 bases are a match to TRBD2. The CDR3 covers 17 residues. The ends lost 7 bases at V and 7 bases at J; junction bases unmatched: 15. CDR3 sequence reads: CASTKVTSGRLLNEQFF. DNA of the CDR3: TGTGCCAGCACCAAGGTCACTAGCGGGAGACTCTTGAATGAGCAGTTCTTC.

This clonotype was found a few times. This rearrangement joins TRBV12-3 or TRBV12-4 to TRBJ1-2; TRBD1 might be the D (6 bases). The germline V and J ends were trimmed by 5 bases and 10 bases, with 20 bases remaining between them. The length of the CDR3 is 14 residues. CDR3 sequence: CASSQLQGGLAYTF. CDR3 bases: TGTGCCAGCAGTCAACTACAGGGAGGTCTCGCCTACACCTTC.

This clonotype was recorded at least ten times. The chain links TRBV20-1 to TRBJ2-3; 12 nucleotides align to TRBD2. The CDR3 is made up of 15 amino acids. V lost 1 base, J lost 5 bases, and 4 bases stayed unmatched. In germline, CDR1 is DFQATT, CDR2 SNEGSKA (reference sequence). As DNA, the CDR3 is TGCAGTGCTAGAGGACTAGCGGGAGTAGGAGATACGCAGTATTTT. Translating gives CSARGLAGVGDTQYF.

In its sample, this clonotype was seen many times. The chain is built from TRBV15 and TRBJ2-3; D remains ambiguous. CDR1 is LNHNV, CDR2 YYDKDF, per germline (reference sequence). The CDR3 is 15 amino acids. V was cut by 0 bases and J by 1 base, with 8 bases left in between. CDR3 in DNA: TGTGCCACCAGCAGAGACTCGTTGGGCACAGATACGCAGTATTTT. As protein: CATSRDSLGTDTQYF. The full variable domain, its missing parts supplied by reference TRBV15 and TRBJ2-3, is DAMVIQNPRYQVTQFGKPVTLSCSQTLNHNVMYWYQQKSSQAPKLLFHYYDKDFNNEADTPDNFQSRRPNTSFCFLDIRSPGLGDTAMYLCATSRDSLGTDTQYFGPGTRLTVL.

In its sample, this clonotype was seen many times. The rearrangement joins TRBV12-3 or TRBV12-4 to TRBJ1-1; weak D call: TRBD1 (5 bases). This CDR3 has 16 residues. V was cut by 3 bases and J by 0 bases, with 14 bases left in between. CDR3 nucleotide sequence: TGTGCCAGCAGTTTGACCCCGGGGACGGTGAACACTGAAGCTTTCTTT. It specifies CASSLTPGTVNTEAFF.

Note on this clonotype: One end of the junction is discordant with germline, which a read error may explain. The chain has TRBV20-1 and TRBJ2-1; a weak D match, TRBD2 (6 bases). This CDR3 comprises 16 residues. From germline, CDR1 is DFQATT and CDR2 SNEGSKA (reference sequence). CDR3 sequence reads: CCARDLSGRSYNEQFF. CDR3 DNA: TGCTGTGCTAGAGACCTTAGCGGAAGATCCTACAATGAGCAGTTCTTC.